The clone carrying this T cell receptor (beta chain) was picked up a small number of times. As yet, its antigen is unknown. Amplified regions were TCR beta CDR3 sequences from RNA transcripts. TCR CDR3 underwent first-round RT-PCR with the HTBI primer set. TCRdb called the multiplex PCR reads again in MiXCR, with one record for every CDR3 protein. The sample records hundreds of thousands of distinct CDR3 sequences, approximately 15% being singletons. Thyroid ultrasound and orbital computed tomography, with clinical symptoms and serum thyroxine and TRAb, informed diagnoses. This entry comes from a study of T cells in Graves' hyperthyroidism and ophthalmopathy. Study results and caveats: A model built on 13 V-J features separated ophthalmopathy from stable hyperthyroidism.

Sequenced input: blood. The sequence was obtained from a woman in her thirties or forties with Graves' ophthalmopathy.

In nucleotides, the CDR3 is TGTGCCACCTGCGACAGGGACTTCACAGATACGCAGTATTTT. Translation gives CATCDRDFTDTQYF. The V and J genes are TRBV15 and TRBJ2-3; D possibly corresponds to TRBD1 (7 bases). Trimming removed 8 bases from V and 2 bases from J, with 14 bases in between. The germline V gene has CDR1 LNHNV and CDR2 YYDKDF (reference sequence). The CDR3 totals 14 residues.